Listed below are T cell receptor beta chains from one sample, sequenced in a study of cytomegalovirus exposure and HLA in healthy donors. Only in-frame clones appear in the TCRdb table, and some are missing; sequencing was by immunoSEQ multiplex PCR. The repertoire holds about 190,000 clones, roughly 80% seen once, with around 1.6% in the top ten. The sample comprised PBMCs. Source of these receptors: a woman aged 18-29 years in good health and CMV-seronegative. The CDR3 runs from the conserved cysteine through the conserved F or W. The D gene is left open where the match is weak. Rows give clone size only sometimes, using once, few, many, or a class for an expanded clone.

TGTGCCAGCAGCGTAGGTCGTAGTTCCTACGAGCAGTACTTC	CASSVGRSSYEQYF	TRBV9	NA	NA	TRBJ2-7
TGTGCCAGCAGCTTAGCCCGGTCCCGGGAAAAACTGTTTTTT	CASSLARSREKLFF	TRBV7-6	NA	NA	TRBJ1-4
TGTGCCAGCAGCTTGGGTTCTGATACGCAGTATTTT	CASSLGSDTQYF	TRBV5-4	NA	NA	TRBJ2-3
TGTGCCAGCAGTGAGTCAGGGGAAGGACAGCCCCAGCATTTT	CASSESGEGQPQHF	TRBV25-1	NA	NA	TRBJ1-5
TGTGCCAGCTCACTGGGACAGAACACTGAAGCTTTCTTT	CASSLGQNTEAFF	TRBV18	NA	NA	TRBJ1-1
TGTGCCAGCAGCCCAGCGGGGTATGGCTACACCTTC	CASSPAGYGYTF	TRBV28	NA	NA	TRBJ1-2
TGCGCCAGCAGCTTACAGGGGGCTGGAAACACCATATATTTT	CASSLQGAGNTIYF	TRBV5-1	NA	TRBD1	TRBJ1-3
TGTGCCAGCAGCCTCCATTGGACTTTTACCTACAATGAGCAGTTCTTC	CASSLHWTFTYNEQFF	TRBV7-9	NA	NA	TRBJ2-1
TGCGCCAGCAGTGATGGTTCGCGGTTTGAAAAACTGTTTTTT	CASSDGSRFEKLFF	TRBV10-2	once	NA	TRBJ1-4
TGTGCCAGCAGCTTACCAGGGTCCAACTCTGGGGCCAACGTCCTGACTTTC	CASSLPGSNSGANVLTF	TRBV7-3	NA	NA	TRBJ2-6
TGCGCCAGCAGCCGGGGGGGACTAGCGGGGGCCTCCTACAATGAGCAGTTCTTC	CASSRGGLAGASYNEQFF	TRBV4-1	NA	TRBD2	TRBJ2-1
TGTGCCAGCACTCCGACAGCCCCCGGCACAGATACGCAGTATTTT	CASTPTAPGTDTQYF	TRBV28	few	NA	TRBJ2-3
TGTGCCACCAGCAGAGCTTCTAGCGGGGACTACGAGCAGTACTTC	CATSRASSGDYEQYF	TRBV15	NA	TRBD2	TRBJ2-7
TGTGCCAGCAGCCTCCAAGGGGGGGGAGGAACCTACGAGCAGTACTTC	CASSLQGGGGTYEQYF	TRBV14	NA	NA	TRBJ2-7
TGTGCCAGCAGCCCCAAAGCGGGTGGTTCCACAGATACGCAGTATTTT	CASSPKAGGSTDTQYF	TRBV7-9	once	NA	TRBJ2-3
TGCGCCAGCAGCTTGGAGGGACTGGGCGTGGGCCAGTACTTC	CASSLEGLGVGQYF	TRBV5-1	NA	NA	TRBJ2-5
TGCAGCGTAGACAACGCTGGCCCAGATACGCAGTATTTT	CSVDNAGPDTQYF	TRBV29-1	NA	NA	TRBJ2-3
TGTGCCAGCCTTGAGGCGGTCTCCGGTCAGCCCCAGCATTTT	CASLEAVSGQPQHF	TRBV6-1	NA	NA	TRBJ1-5
TGTGCCAGCAGAGGGACAGGGGGCCTGAACACTGAAGCTTTCTTT	CASRGTGGLNTEAFF	TRBV6-5	NA	TRBD1	TRBJ1-1
TGTGCCAGCAGCTCGAGGGGACAGGGACCCGCCCCCGGTCCTGGCTACACCTTC	CASSSRGQGPAPGPGYTF	TRBV7-8	NA	TRBD1	TRBJ1-2
TGTGCCACCGGAGGGTACCCCTACACTGAAGCTTTCTTT	CATGGYPYTEAFF	TRBV15	NA	NA	TRBJ1-1
TGCGCCAGCAGCGTCTCACTAGCGAGGAACACTGGGGAGCTGTTTTTT	CASSVSLARNTGELFF	TRBV5-1	NA	TRBD2	TRBJ2-2
TGTGCCAGCTCACTATCCGAGGGAGATACGCAGTATTTT	CASSLSEGDTQYF	TRBV18	NA	NA	TRBJ2-3
TGTGCCAGCAGAAAAACAGGGGGCTTCGCCTACGAGCAGTACTTC	CASRKTGGFAYEQYF	TRBV2	NA	TRBD1	TRBJ2-7
TGTGCCAGCACCCCCCTACGGACAGATACGCAGTATTTT	CASTPLRTDTQYF	TRBV6-5	NA	NA	TRBJ2-3
TGTGCCAGTAGTAGGTCAGGGAGGGAAACAGATACGCAGTATTTT	CASSRSGRETDTQYF	TRBV19	NA	TRBD2	TRBJ2-3
TGTGCCAGCAGCCAACCGCGGGTTTCCTCTGGAAACACCATATATTTT	CASSQPRVSSGNTIYF	TRBV14	NA	NA	TRBJ1-3
TGTGCCAGCAGTTTAGGTGGGCAGGGCGATACGCAGTATTTT	CASSLGGQGDTQYF	TRBV28	NA	NA	TRBJ2-3
TGTGCCAGTCACCGGGGAGACTACGAGCAGTACTTC	CASHRGDYEQYF	TRBV2	NA	NA	TRBJ2-7
TGTGCCAGCCAGAAATGGGGGACATACCAAGAGACCCAGTACTTC	CASQKWGTYQETQYF	TRBV2	NA	NA	TRBJ2-5
TGTGCCAGCAGCGTAGGGGTAGCGGGGCAATACGAGCAGTACTTC	CASSVGVAGQYEQYF	TRBV9	NA	TRBD2	TRBJ2-7
TGTGCCAGCAGTCCCGACAGGGAGGTGGGCGAGCAGTACTTC	CASSPDREVGEQYF	TRBV27	NA	NA	TRBJ2-7
TGTGCCAGCAGTTTATACACCGGGACTCCGCACAATGAGCAGTTCTTC	CASSLYTGTPHNEQFF	TRBV27	NA	NA	TRBJ2-1
TGTGCCAGCACCTCAGGGGACGGACTAGAGACCCAGTACTTC	CASTSGDGLETQYF	TRBV28	NA	NA	TRBJ2-5
TGTGCCAGCAGCCCAAGGCGGACTAGCGGGATAAATGAGCAGTTCTTC	CASSPRRTSGINEQFF	TRBV5-8	NA	TRBD2	TRBJ2-1
TGTGCCAGCAGCTTAGGCAGGGGGAGCAATCAGCCCCAGCATTTT	CASSLGRGSNQPQHF	TRBV11-2	few	TRBD1	TRBJ1-5
TGTGCCATCAGTGAGTACAGGGGGCAGGGAGATACGCAGTATTTT	CAISEYRGQGDTQYF	TRBV10-3	NA	TRBD1	TRBJ2-3
TGTGCCAGCAGTTATACTACCGGGACAGAAAAAAACTCCTACGAGCAGTACTTC	CASSYTTGTEKNSYEQYF	TRBV2	once	TRBD1	TRBJ2-7
TGTGCCAGCAGCGTAGACAGTCGGACCGGGGAGCTGTTTTTT	CASSVDSRTGELFF	TRBV9	NA	NA	TRBJ2-2
TGCGCCAGCAGCCAAGATCTCTCCGGGACAGGGGGCCGCCATCAGCCCCAGCATTTT	CASSQDLSGTGGRHQPQHF	TRBV4-1	NA	TRBD1	TRBJ1-5
TGTGCCAGCAGTTTGCGGGACAGGGGGACGGCAGGGGCCAACGTCCTGACTTTC	CASSLRDRGTAGANVLTF	TRBV28	once	TRBD1	TRBJ2-6
TGTGCCATCAGTGAGCCTGACAGGGGAAATCAGCCCCAGCATTTT	CAISEPDRGNQPQHF	TRBV10-3	NA	TRBD1	TRBJ1-5
TGCGCCAGCAGCTGGGGACAGAACTATGGCTACACCTTC	CASSWGQNYGYTF	TRBV5-1	NA	TRBD1	TRBJ1-2
TGTGCCAGTCGACTAGGGGGCCTCAATGAGCAGTTCTTC	CASRLGGLNEQFF	TRBV19	NA	NA	TRBJ2-1
TGTGCCAGCAGCACCAGAGCAGGGGCCCGGAGACCAGATACGCAGTATTTT	CASSTRAGARRPDTQYF	TRBV13	NA	NA	TRBJ2-3
TGTGCCAGCAGCCAAACTAGAGGGGAGACCCAGTACTTC	CASSQTRGETQYF	TRBV6-5	NA	NA	TRBJ2-5
TGTTCCAGCAGCTTAGGCGGGCAGATTTATGGCTACACCTTC	CSSSLGGQIYGYTF	TRBV7-9	NA	NA	TRBJ1-2
TGTGCCAGTAGTATAGATTGGGAACGCGGGGGCTGGGGCAATCAGCCCCAGCATTTT	CASSIDWERGGWGNQPQHF	TRBV19	NA	NA	TRBJ1-5
TGTGCCAGCAGCTTAGCGGGTAGCGGGGCTTTGGGAGATACGCAGTATTTT	CASSLAGSGALGDTQYF	TRBV7-9	NA	TRBD2	TRBJ2-3
TGTGCCAGCAGCTTGATGATGGGTCGACATGAGTCTTTCTTT	CASSLMMGRHESFF	TRBV5-6	once	NA	TRBJ1-1
TGTGCCAGCAGTTCCGTAGGGGGGGGATATTCACCCCTCCACTTT	CASSSVGGGYSPLHF	TRBV6-5	NA	NA	TRBJ1-6
TGTGCCAGCTCAATTTCAGCAGGGGGGAACACTGAAGCTTTCTTT	CASSISAGGNTEAFF	TRBV2	NA	TRBD1	TRBJ1-1
TGCGCCAGCAGCTTGGAGGCGGGGGAGCAGTACTTC	CASSLEAGEQYF	TRBV5-1	few	NA	TRBJ2-7
TGTGCCAGTGGGACTAGGGAAGGCGCGGGTCAGCCCCAGCATTTT	CASGTREGAGQPQHF	TRBV19	NA	NA	TRBJ1-5
TGTGCCAGTAAGTTGACAGGGCGGACTAGCGGGAGGACGAACACCGGGGAGCTGTTTTTT	CASKLTGRTSGRTNTGELFF	TRBV19	once	TRBD2	TRBJ2-2